The clone carrying this T cell receptor beta chain was seen a few times. The CDR3 consists of 14 residues. Germline loops: CDR1 SGHRS, CDR2 YFSETQ. The V end lost 5 bases, the J end lost 3 bases, and 13 bases lay between the germline ends. This record comes from a study of blood T cell repertoires in COVID-19. Study background: PBMCs, B-cell-depleted T cells, or T cells were the source of the cDNA or gDNA that made up the material.

The authors' processing: Counts of nucleated cells, estimated from reference gene primer amplification, were obtained. Data came from immunoSEQ multiplex PCR; TCRdb stores just in-frame clones and leaves some out. The V and J calls and the clone size are those of that table, but D and trimming were determined from the DNA. The sample holds a few hundred thousand clones, 80% to 90% seen once. The sample was peripheral blood. The receptor's source is a woman aged 40 to 49 with acute or convalescent COVID-19. The J gene is TRBJ2-3, the V gene TRBV5-1; possible D gene TRBD1, 5 bases. CDR3 amino acids: CASSTGSPTDTQYF. The CDR3 coding sequence is TGCGCCAGCAGTACAGGAAGTCCTACAGATACGCAGTATTTT.